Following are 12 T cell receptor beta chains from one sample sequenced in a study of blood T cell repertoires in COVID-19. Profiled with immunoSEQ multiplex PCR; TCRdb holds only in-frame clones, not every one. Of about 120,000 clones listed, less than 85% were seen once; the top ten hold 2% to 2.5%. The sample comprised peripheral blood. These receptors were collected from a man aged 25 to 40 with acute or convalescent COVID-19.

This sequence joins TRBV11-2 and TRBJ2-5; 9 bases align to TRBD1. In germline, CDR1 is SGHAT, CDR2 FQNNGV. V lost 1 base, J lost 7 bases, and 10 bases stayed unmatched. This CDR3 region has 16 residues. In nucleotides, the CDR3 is TGTGCCAGCAGCTTAGGGGGGGACAGGGTATTAGGGACCCAGTACTTC. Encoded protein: CASSLGGDRVLGTQYF.

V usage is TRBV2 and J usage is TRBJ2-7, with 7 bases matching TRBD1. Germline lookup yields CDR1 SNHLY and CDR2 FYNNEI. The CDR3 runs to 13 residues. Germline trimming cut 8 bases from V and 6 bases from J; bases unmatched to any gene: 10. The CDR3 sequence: CASRTGLRGEQYF. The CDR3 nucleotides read TGTGCCAGCCGGACAGGATTACGAGGCGAGCAGTACTTC.

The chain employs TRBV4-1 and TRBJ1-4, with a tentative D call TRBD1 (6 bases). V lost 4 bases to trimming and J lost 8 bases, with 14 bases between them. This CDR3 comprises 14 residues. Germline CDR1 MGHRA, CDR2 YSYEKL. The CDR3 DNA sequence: TGCGCCAGCAGCCTCGCCCCGGGGGGCGAAAAACTGTTTTTT. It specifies CASSLAPGGEKLFF.

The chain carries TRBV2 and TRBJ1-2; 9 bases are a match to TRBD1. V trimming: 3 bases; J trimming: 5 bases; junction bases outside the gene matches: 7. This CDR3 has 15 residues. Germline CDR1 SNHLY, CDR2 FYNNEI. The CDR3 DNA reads TGTGCCAGCAGTGAGGTACAGGGGGCTTGGTATGGCTACACCTTC. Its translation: CASSEVQGAWYGYTF.

CDR3 residues: CASSHTLATYSYNEQFF. CDR3 DNA: TGTGCCAGCAGCCACACACTAGCGACCTACTCCTACAATGAGCAGTTCTTC. The chain is built from TRBV4-2 and TRBJ2-1; TRBD2 agrees at 7 bases. This CDR3 contains 17 residues. V lost 3 bases to trimming and J lost 0 bases; unmatched junction nucleotides: 8. Germline CDR1 is LGHNA and CDR2 is YNFKEQ.

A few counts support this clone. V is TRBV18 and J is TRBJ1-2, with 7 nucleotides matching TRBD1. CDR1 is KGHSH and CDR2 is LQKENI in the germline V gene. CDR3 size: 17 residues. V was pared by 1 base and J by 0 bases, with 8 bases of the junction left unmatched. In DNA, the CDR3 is TGTGCCAGCTCACCACAGGGGACAGCTCTATCTAACTATGGCTACACCTTC. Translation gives CASSPQGTALSNYGYTF.

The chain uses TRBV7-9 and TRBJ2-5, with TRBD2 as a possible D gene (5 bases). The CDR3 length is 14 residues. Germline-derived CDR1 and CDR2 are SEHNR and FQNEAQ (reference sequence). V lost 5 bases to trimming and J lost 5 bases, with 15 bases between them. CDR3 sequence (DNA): TGTGCCAGCAGCCCCCCGGGATGGCGGGAGACCCAGTACTTC. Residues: CASSPPGWRETQYF. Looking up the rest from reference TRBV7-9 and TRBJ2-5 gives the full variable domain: DTGVSQNPRHKITKRGQNVTFRCDPISEHNRLYWYRQTLGQGPEFLTYFQNEAQLEKSRLLSDRFSAERPKGSFSTLEIQRTEQGDSAMYLCASSPPGWRETQYFGPGTRLLVL.

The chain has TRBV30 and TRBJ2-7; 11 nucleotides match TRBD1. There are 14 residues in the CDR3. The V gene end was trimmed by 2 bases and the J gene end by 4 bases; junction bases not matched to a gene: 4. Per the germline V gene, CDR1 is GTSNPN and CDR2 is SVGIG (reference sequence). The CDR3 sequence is CAWSPGTGGYEQYF. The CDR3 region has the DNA TGTGCCTGGAGTCCGGGGACAGGGGGATACGAGCAGTACTTC. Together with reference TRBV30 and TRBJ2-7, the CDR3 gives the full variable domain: SQTIHQWPATLVQPVGSPLSLECTVEGTSNPNLYWYRQAAGRGLQLLFYSVGIGQISSEVPQNLSASRPQDRQFILSSKKLLLSDSGFYLCAWSPGTGGYEQYFGPGTRLTVT.

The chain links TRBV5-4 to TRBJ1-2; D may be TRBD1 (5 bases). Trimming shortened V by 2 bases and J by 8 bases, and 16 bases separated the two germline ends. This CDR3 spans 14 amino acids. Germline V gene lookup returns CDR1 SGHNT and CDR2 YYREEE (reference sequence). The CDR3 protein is CASSFPQEAGGYTF. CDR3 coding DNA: TGTGCCAGCAGCTTTCCACAGGAAGCAGGGGGCTACACCTTC.

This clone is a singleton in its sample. The CDR3, as DNA: TGTGCCAGCACCCTATTACAGGGAGTTACTGAAGCTTTCTTT. It codes for CASTLLQGVTEAFF. The J gene is TRBJ1-1, the V gene TRBV5-6; D may be TRBD1 (6 bases). The CDR3 has 14 amino acids. The V gene's germline CDR1 is SGHDT and CDR2 YYEEEE. Trimming cost V 6 bases and J 5 bases, with 17 bases left between them.

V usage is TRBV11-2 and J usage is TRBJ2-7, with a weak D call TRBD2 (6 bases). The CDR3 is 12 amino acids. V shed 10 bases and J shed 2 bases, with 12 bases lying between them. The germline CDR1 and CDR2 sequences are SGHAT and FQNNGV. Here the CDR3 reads CATRDWTYEQYF. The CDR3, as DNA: TGTGCCACCCGGGACTGGACCTACGAGCAGTACTTC.

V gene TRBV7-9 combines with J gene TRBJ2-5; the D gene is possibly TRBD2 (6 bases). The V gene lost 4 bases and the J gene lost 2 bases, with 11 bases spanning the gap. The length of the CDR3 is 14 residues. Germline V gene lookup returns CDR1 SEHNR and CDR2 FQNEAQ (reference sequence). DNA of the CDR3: TGTGCCAGCAGCTCCAGCCGGGAGCAAGAGACCCAGTACTTC. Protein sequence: CASSSSREQETQYF.